This TCR beta chain was identified in a study of T cell responses to AZD1222 COVID-19 vaccine (dated by TCRdb to about 2021). For the study in its entirety: AZD1222 recipients given second doses at about 4 weeks or at about 12 weeks were pooled, since spike-specific TCR depth and breadth were not found to differ between the two schedules. TCR sequencing was performed for fewer than 250 trial participants, of whom roughly 200 were given two doses of AZD1222 and around 25 were given two doses of MenACWY control vaccine. Trial participants were enrolled into age subgroups of 18-55, 56-69 and 70-plus years, which contained about 150, 28 and 57 TCR-sequenced participants, respectively.

The time point label corresponds to: baseline before first vaccination. Samples from vaccinated people were obtained from the UK trials COV001 and COV002, which included a single-blind randomized controlled phase 2/3 trial of AZD1222 (ChAdOx1 nCoV-19) in healthy adults. For TCRbeta chain sequencing, PBMC samples from trial participants were taken at day 0 and at day 28 after the second dose. For this clone: This receptor's antigen is unknown. Per-nucleotide qualities are absent, and no much larger clonotype sits a single base away.

Points the paper makes about the study in general: The 56-69-year group was small, and its depth increase did not reach significance, likely because of low power. The whole spike protein was spanned by vaccine-associated CD4 TCRs, and dominant responses were seen in regions 160-218 and 743-854. Nearly half of unique spike-specific TCRs reportedly recognized epitopes outside regions mutated in the B.1.351 and B.1.1.7 variants. Participants were mostly white British and included more females than males, and it was suggested by the authors that clonal diversity may have been underestimated. Because no day 14 peak-response samples were available, repertoires were characterized only after the peak T cell response. After two AZD1222 doses, both the breadth and the depth of spike-specific TCRs were significantly higher than at day 0 and than in MenACWY recipients. Only six AZD1222 recipients were SARS-CoV-2 seropositive at baseline, limiting conclusions about previously exposed vaccinees.

The CDR3 regions of human TCRbeta chains were analyzed by immunosequencing. The authors processed their data as follows. TCRs in the repertoires were compared against a reference library of SARS-CoV-2-specific TCRs that had been generated with the MIRA antigen-specificity platform. Breadth was defined as the fraction of unique TCRs that were SARS-CoV-2-associated, and depth was defined as the fraction of total T cells that were SARS-CoV-2-associated. Using the MIRA data, every spike-specific TCR was mapped to the spike region that the TCR reacted to and assigned to either a CD4 or a CD8 class. Log10-transformed breadth and depth values were compared by one-way ANOVA with Sidak's multiple comparisons tests. TCRdb obtained this table from immuneACCESS and retained in-frame rearrangements with V and J assigned. These tables miss some clones; where compared with another copy, unresolved V genes account for less than half of the shortfall, and the remainder is unexplained. V, J and clone size were drawn from that table, and D and trimming were deduced from the DNA. The sample table lists 95,000 to 150,000 clones, around 93% of them with a count of one. The ten biggest clones cover 11% to 15% of the sample.

V is reduced by 4 bases and J by 1 base, leaving a spacing of 13 bases between them. According to the germline V gene, CDR1 reads MNHEY and CDR2 reads SVGAGI. From the cysteine through the phenylalanine, the CDR3 covers 15 amino acids. The CDR3 DNA has 45 bases and is translated from base 1. The sequencing used peripheral blood, collected on day 0 of AZD1222 vaccination. The source of this sequence is an adult in good health. The sequence is built from TRBV6-5 and TRBJ2-5, with no confident D gene call. The CDR3 region has the sequence CASSSPPSRQETQYF. The sequenced DNA: TGTGCCAGCAGTTCTCCCCCCTCACGCCAAGAGACCCAGTACTTC.